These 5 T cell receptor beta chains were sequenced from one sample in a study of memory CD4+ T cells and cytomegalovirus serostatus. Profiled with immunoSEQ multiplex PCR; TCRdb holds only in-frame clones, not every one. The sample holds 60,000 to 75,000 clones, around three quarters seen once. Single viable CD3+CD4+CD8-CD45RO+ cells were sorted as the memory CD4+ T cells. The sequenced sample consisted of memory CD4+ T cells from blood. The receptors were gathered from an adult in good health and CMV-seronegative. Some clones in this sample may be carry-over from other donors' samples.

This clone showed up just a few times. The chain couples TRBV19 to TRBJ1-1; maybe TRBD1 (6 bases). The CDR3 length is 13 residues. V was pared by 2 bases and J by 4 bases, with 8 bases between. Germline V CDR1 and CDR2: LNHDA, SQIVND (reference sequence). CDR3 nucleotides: TGTGCCAGTAGTATAACAGGGTTCACTGAAGCTTTCTTT. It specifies CASSITGFTEAFF.

CDR3 nucleotides: TGTGCCAGCAGCGGTGGCCCCGCCAGCCAAGAGACCCAGTACTTC. Its protein is CASSGGPASQETQYF. The chain couples TRBV5-4 to TRBJ2-5; no clear D. V was cut by 4 bases and J by 1 base, with 14 bases left in between. CDR3 length: 15 amino acids. Looked up from germline, CDR1 is SGHNT and CDR2 is YYREEE (reference sequence).

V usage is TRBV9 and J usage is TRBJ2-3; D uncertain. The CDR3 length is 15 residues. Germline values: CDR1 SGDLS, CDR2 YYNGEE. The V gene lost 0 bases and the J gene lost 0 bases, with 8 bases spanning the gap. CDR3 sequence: CASSVAGYSTDTQYF. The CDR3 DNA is TGTGCCAGCAGCGTAGCGGGCTATAGCACAGATACGCAGTATTTT. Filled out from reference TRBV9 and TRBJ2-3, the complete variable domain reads DSGVTQTPKHLITATGQRVTLRCSPRSGDLSVYWYQQSLDQGLQFLIQYYNGEERAKGNILERFSAQQFPDLHSELNLSSLELGDSALYFCASSVAGYSTDTQYFGPGTRLTVL.

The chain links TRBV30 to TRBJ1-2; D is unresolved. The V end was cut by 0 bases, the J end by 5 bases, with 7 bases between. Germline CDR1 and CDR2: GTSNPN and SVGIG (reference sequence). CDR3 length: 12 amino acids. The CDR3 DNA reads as TGTGCCTGGAGTGTGTCTAGTTATGGCTACACCTTC. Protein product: CAWSVSSYGYTF.

Written as DNA, the CDR3 is TGTGCCAGCAGCCGTAGCACCGGGACGTTAGACGAGCAGTACTTC. This translates into CASSRSTGTLDEQYF. The chain couples TRBV11-2 to TRBJ2-7; D could derive from TRBD1 or TRBD2 (5 bases each). There are 15 residues in the CDR3. V lost 5 bases, J lost 5 bases, and 19 bases lay in between. Germline CDR1 is SGHAT and CDR2 is FQNNGV.